This entry lists 27 T cell receptor beta chains sequenced from one sample in a study of read filtering for tumor transcriptome and immune sequencing. From around 0.4 ug of RNA, a library with molecular barcoded alpha/delta and beta/gamma adaptors was made. TCRdb called the reads again in MiXCR, with one record for every CDR3 protein. The data hold more than 100,000 distinct CDR3 sequences, with 13% observed a single time. Input material: a population of CD138-negative cells sorted from bone marrow. Every receptor here comes from a donor at least 40 years old with multiple myeloma.

This clonotype was recorded many times. The CDR3 region has the DNA TGTGCCAGCAGCCCTCTGACGAACACTGAAGCTTTCTTT. It codes for CASSPLTNTEAFF. The chain employs TRBV3-1 and TRBJ1-1; unclear D gene. The CDR3 runs to 13 residues. Deletions cut 4 bases from V and 1 base from J, with 7 bases between. Germline V gives CDR1 LGHDT, CDR2 YNNKEL (reference sequence).

This clonotype has ten or more counts. This chain joins TRBV7-9 and TRBJ1-1; D ambiguous. CDR1 SEHNR and CDR2 FQNEAQ come from the germline V gene (reference sequence). V gave up 5 bases and J gave up 3 bases, with 10 bases separating them. This CDR3 contains 13 residues. CDR3 residues: CASSDGTDTEAFF. CDR3 DNA sequence: TGTGCCAGCAGCGACGGAACGGACACTGAAGCTTTCTTT. The variable domain in full, completed from reference TRBV7-9 and TRBJ1-1, reads DTGVSQNPRHKITKRGQNVTFRCDPISEHNRLYWYRQTLGQGPEFLTYFQNEAQLEKSRLLSDRFSAERPKGSFSTLEIQRTEQGDSAMYLCASSDGTDTEAFFGQGTRLTVV.

This clonotype was seen only a few times. This rearrangement joins TRBV6-1 to TRBJ2-2; D is possibly TRBD2 (5 bases). The CDR3 covers 15 residues. From germline, CDR1 is MNHNS and CDR2 SASEGT. V lost 6 bases to trimming and J lost 0 bases, with 11 bases between them. CDR3: CASSSPGTNTGELFF. DNA for the CDR3: TGTGCCAGCAGCTCCCCGGGGACGAACACCGGGGAGCTGTTTTTT.

Points on this clonotype: At one end the junction does not follow the germline gene, possibly because of a read error. The V and J genes are TRBV5-6 and TRBJ1-5, with D perhaps matching TRBD1 (5 bases). Germline values: CDR1 SGHDT, CDR2 YYEEEE. This CDR3 contains 14 residues. The CDR3 DNA reads as TGTGCCAACAGCTTGGGGGGGGACTATCAGCCCCAGCATTTT. This gives the protein CANSLGGDYQPQHF.

This clonotype came up many times. The V call is TRBV6-2 or TRBV6-3, the J call TRBJ2-5; D tentatively fits TRBD1 or TRBD2 (5 bases each). This CDR3 has 16 amino acids. V was trimmed by 0 bases and J by 1 base, leaving 12 bases between them. Per germline, CDR1 MNHEY and CDR2 SVGEGT. The CDR3 DNA reads as TGTGCCAGCAGTTACTCTAGGGGACGCGTCCAAGAGACCCAGTACTTC. Translation gives CASSYSRGRVQETQYF.

The J gene is TRBJ1-1, the V gene TRBV21-1; the table gives TRBD1 as D, unverified against the DNA. TRBV21-1 is an annotated pseudogene. The CDR3 is made up of 15 amino acids. The CDR3 loop is CASSPQWDRVDEAFF. DNA of the CDR3: TGTGCCAGCAGCCCGCAGTGGGACAGGGTAGATGAAGCTTTCTTT.

This clonotype has at least ten counts. V usage is TRBV24-1 and J usage is TRBJ2-1; 11 bases line up with TRBD2. CDR3 length: 16 residues. CDR1 and CDR2 from the germline V gene are KGHDR and SFDVKD. Trimming at V came to 4 bases and at J to 11 bases, leaving 12 bases not matched to a gene. Here the CDR3 DNA reads TGTGCCACCAGTGAACTAGCGGGAGAGTTTCCCCCTAAGCAGTTCTTC. Amino acid sequence: CATSELAGEFPPKQFF.

This clonotype has a count of ten or more. The chain has TRBV19 and TRBJ2-1; the match to TRBD2 covers 10 bases. Germline lookup yields CDR1 LNHDA and CDR2 SQIVND (reference sequence). Unmatched junction bases numbered 3, after V lost 3 bases and J lost 4 bases. The CDR3 covers 15 residues. CDR3 nucleotides: TGTGCCAGTAGTATTCTAGCGGGAGAGTACAATGAGCAGTTCTTC. Translation: CASSILAGEYNEQFF.

In its sample, this clonotype was seen many times. J is TRBJ2-1 and V is TRBV14; either TRBD1 or TRBD2 may supply D (5 bases each). V gave up 1 base and J gave up 4 bases, with 8 bases separating them. The CDR3 is made up of 14 amino acids. Germline V gives CDR1 SGHDN, CDR2 FVKESK. This CDR3 reads CASSQGGYYNEQFF. CDR3 bases: TGTGCCAGCAGCCAAGGGGGGTATTACAATGAGCAGTTCTTC. Full variable domain (remainder filled in from reference TRBV14 and TRBJ2-1): EAGVTQFPSHSVIEKGQTVTLRCDPISGHDNLYWYRRVMGKEIKFLLHFVKESKQDESGMPNNRFLAERTGGTYSTLKVQPAELEDSGVYFCASSQGGYYNEQFFGPGTRLTVL.

This clonotype was recorded many times. The CDR3 DNA reads as TGCGCCAGCAGCCCCGGGACCCAACGCCAGTTCTTC. Translated, it gives CASSPGTQRQFF. The V and J genes are TRBV5-1 and TRBJ2-1; D may be TRBD1 or TRBD2 (5 bases each). The CDR3 contains 12 residues. Germline V gene lookup returns CDR1 SGHRS and CDR2 YFSETQ. With 4 bases removed from V and 13 bases from J, the gap between germline ends came to 15 bases.

This clonotype has a count of ten or more. This chain uses TRBV11-3 with TRBJ2-1, with 7 bases lining up with TRBD2. The CDR3 totals 16 residues. Germline V gene lookup returns CDR1 SGHNT and CDR2 YENEEA. The ends lost 1 base at V and 5 bases at J; junction bases unmatched: 8. The CDR3 spells CASSLGSRLADNEQFF. The CDR3 bases are TGTGCCAGCAGCTTAGGTAGTAGGCTAGCGGACAATGAGCAGTTCTTC.

The DNA of the CDR3 is TGTGCCAGCAGCTTATTCGCGGGCGAGGGATACAATGAGCAGTTCTTC. It encodes CASSLFAGEGYNEQFF. J is TRBJ2-1 and V is TRBV11-2; possible D gene TRBD2, 5 bases. V lost 2 bases, J lost 4 bases, and 15 bases lay in between. There are 16 residues in the CDR3. Germline V gives CDR1 SGHAT, CDR2 FQNNGV.

The sample holds a few counts of this clonotype. A clone one base away is much larger, so this may be a read error. The CDR3 nucleotides are TGTGCCAGCAGCCATTGGGGCGGGCAGAATGGGCAGTTCTTC. The encoded protein is CASSHWGGQNGQFF. J is TRBJ2-1 and V is TRBV14; D possibly uses TRBD1 or TRBD2 (5 bases each). Per the germline V gene, CDR1 is SGHDN and CDR2 is FVKESK. The CDR3 is 14 amino acids.

This clonotype came up many times. The J gene is TRBJ1-1, the V gene TRBV10-3; the D is unclear. This CDR3 comprises 14 residues. V was cut by 6 bases and J by 0 bases, with 11 bases left in between. The germline CDR1 and CDR2 sequences are ENHRY and SYGVKD. The CDR3, as DNA: TGTGCCATCAGCCCGGCTATTATGAACACTGAAGCTTTCTTT. Protein product: CAISPAIMNTEAFF.

A single count supports this clonotype. The CDR3 region is CSVEGGQGGTQYF. In DNA form, the CDR3 reads TGCAGCGTTGAAGGGGGACAGGGGGGTACGCAGTATTTT. This chain links TRBV29-1 with TRBJ2-3; TRBD1 aligns across 11 bases. Losses at the gene ends were 1 base for V and 8 bases for J; bases not matched to a gene: 2. Germline CDR1 and CDR2: SQVTM and ANQGSEA. The CDR3 totals 13 residues.

This clonotype was counted a few times. The conserved closing phenylalanine or tryptophan is absent in this CDR3, likely reflecting a read error. CDR3 sequence (DNA): TGCGCCAGCAGCCACCTTGACAGGGGGCAAGAGACCCAGTACCTC. Translation gives CASSHLDRGQETQYL. V and J are TRBV4-1 and TRBJ2-5; 9 positions agree with TRBD1. Germline lookup yields CDR1 MGHRA and CDR2 YSYEKL. The CDR3 runs to 15 residues. The junction had 4 bases not matched to a gene; V was cut back by 3 bases and J by 2 bases.

On this clonotype: One base away lies a much larger clone, so this may be a sequencing read error. The chain recombines TRBV29-1 with TRBJ2-2; 8 nucleotides line up with TRBD1. The CDR3 has 15 residues. Germline V gives CDR1 SQVTM, CDR2 ANQGSEA. The CDR3 is CSVYEDRAFTWELFF. Written as DNA, the CDR3 is TGCAGCGTTTATGAGGACAGGGCCTTCACCTGGGAGCTGTTTTTT.

This clonotype was seen ten or more times. V gene TRBV11-2 combines with J gene TRBJ1-1; 7 bases match TRBD1. Germline CDR1 SGHAT, CDR2 FQNNGV. This CDR3 is 17 amino acids long. Trimming cost V 5 bases and J 5 bases; bases outside gene matches: 17. CDR3 nucleotides: TGTGCCAGCAGCCCCTCGGGAGCAGGGGGGCCGGTAACTGAAGCTTTCTTT. This translates into CASSPSGAGGPVTEAFF.

Worth noting for this clonotype: A far larger clone lies a single base away; this is likely a read error. V is TRBV11-2 and J is TRBJ2-1, with D perhaps given as TRBD1 or TRBD2 (5 bases each). The CDR3 consists of 15 residues. Germline CDR1 and CDR2: SGHAT and FQNNGV. In DNA, the CDR3 is TGTGCCAGCAGCATAGAGGGGTCATCGGACAATGAGCAGTTCTTC. The encoded protein is CASSIEGSSDNEQFF.

The V and J genes are TRBV11-2 and TRBJ2-1; D gene uncertain. Trimming stripped 5 bases from V and 1 base from J, with 9 bases between. Germline V gives CDR1 SGHAT, CDR2 FQNNGV. The CDR3 totals 14 residues. The CDR3 DNA reads TGTGCCAGCAGCATATACGGGTCCTACAATGAGCAGTTCTTC. It is translated as CASSIYGSYNEQFF. Variable domain in full (rest from reference TRBV11-2 and TRBJ2-1): EAGVAQSPRYKIIEKRQSVAFWCNPISGHATLYWYQQILGQGPKLLIQFQNNGVVDDSQLPKDRFSAERLKGVDSTLKIQPAKLEDSAVYLCASSIYGSYNEQFFGPGTRLTVL.

In nucleotides, the CDR3 is TGTGCCAGCGGACCCGGGACTAGCGGCAACAATGAGCAGTTCTTC. As protein: CASGPGTSGNNEQFF. The chain uses TRBV14 and TRBJ2-1; TRBD2 agrees at 11 bases. V lost 8 bases to trimming and J lost 5 bases; unmatched junction nucleotides: 8. The CDR3 spans 15 residues. Germline-derived CDR1 and CDR2 are SGHDN and FVKESK.

Points on this clonotype: A much larger clone is a single base away; this may be a read error. The chain combines TRBV27 with TRBJ2-2, with D unclear. The germline gives CDR1 MNHEY, CDR2 SMNVEV (reference sequence). CDR3 length: 13 residues. This CDR3 reads CASGLTNTGELFF. CDR3 DNA: TGTGCCAGCGGTTTGACAAACACCGGGGAGCTGTTTTTT.

The count of this clonotype is one. Only one base separates this from a far larger clonotype, so it likely reflects a read error. V usage is TRBV5-4 and J usage is TRBJ2-1; no reliable D call. The germline V and J ends were trimmed by 5 bases and 9 bases, with 12 bases remaining between them. The CDR3 contains 12 residues. Germline lookup yields CDR1 SGHNT and CDR2 YYREEE (reference sequence). In DNA form, the CDR3 reads TGTGCCAGCAGACTCGACTGGGGTGAGCAGTTCTTC. Its protein is CASRLDWGEQFF.

In regard to this clonotype: A clone one base away is much larger, so this may be a read error. The chain links TRBV5-1 to TRBJ2-1; D not certain. The CDR3 spans 16 residues. V dropped 1 base and J dropped 5 bases, with 16 bases sitting between them. The germline V gene encodes CDR1 SGHRS and CDR2 YFSETQ. Here the CDR3 reads CASSLFPNGRNNEQFF. CDR3 DNA: TGCGCCAGCAGCTTGTTTCCTAACGGCAGAAACAATGAGCAGTTCTTC.

This clonotype showed up many times. The chain carries TRBV20-1 and TRBJ1-1, with 9 nucleotides matching TRBD1. CDR1 is DFQATT and CDR2 is SNEGSKA in the germline V gene (reference sequence). The CDR3 spans 16 residues. The trim removed 0 bases at V and 4 bases at J, leaving 9 bases unmatched. The CDR3 DNA reads as TGCAGTGCTAGAGAACCAAACAGGGGGCGAGGCACTGAAGCTTTCTTT. This codes for CSAREPNRGRGTEAFF.

This clonotype has only a few counts. The rearrangement links TRBV5-1 to TRBJ2-7, with 9 positions matching TRBD1. This CDR3 spans 15 amino acids. From germline, CDR1 is SGHRS and CDR2 YFSETQ. J lost 3 bases, V lost 4 bases, and 8 bases had no gene match. The DNA of the CDR3 is TGCGCCAGCAGCCCAACTCCGGGACAGGGCTACGAGCAGTACTTC. Its translation is CASSPTPGQGYEQYF.

This clonotype has only a few counts. V usage is TRBV20-1 and J usage is TRBJ2-2, with unresolved D. Germline CDR1 and CDR2: DFQATT and SNEGSKA (reference sequence). This CDR3 has 13 amino acids. Trimming removed 4 bases from V and 5 bases from J, with 11 bases in between. CDR3 DNA: TGCAGTGCTAAGTCAAGTTTGACCGGGGAGCTGTTTTTT. The encoded protein is CSAKSSLTGELFF.